The clone carrying this T cell receptor (beta chain) appeared a few times. Its matching antigen is unknown. This CDR3 has 15 amino acids. Per germline, CDR1 SQVTM and CDR2 ANQGSEA. This entry belongs to a study of post-analysis software for immune sequencing data. Study-wide context: Recorded disease courses covered relapsing-remitting, secondary progressive and progressive-relapsing multiple sclerosis. Some patients had no subtype annotation.

Each TCR beta cDNA library carried unique molecular identifiers. Each batch of about 0.95 to 10 million T cells produced 400,000 to 650,000 cDNA molecules. Each CDR3 protein gets one entry after TCRdb re-called the PCR reads with MiXCR. The sample includes hundreds of thousands of distinct CDR3 sequences, roughly 50% of them seen just once. Overall study findings and caveats: Batch-matched samples strongly co-clustered by F measure. Controls significantly exceeded multiple sclerosis patients in normalized Chao1 diversity. A few TRBV segments, TRBV5-6, TRBV5-1 and TRBV20-1 among them, were found more frequent in patients than controls.

The rearrangement uses TRBV29-1 and TRBJ2-1; D possibly corresponds to TRBD2 (5 bases). The DNA end is a closer match to TRBJ2-7, so the J assignment may be wrong. Sequenced material: blood. This clonotype was sampled from a girl aged 10 to 17 with multiple sclerosis. In DNA form, the CDR3 reads TGCAGCGTTGAAGAGTGGGCTAGCAGATACAATGAGCAGTACTTC. Translated, it gives CSVEEWASRYNEQYF.